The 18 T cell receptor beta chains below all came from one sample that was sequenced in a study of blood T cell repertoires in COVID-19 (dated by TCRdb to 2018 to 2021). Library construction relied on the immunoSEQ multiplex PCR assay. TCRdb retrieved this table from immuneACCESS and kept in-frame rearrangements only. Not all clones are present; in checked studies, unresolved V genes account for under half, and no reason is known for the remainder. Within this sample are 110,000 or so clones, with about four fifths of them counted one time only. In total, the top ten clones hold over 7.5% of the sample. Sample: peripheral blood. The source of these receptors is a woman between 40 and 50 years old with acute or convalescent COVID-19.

In DNA form, the CDR3 reads TGTGCCAGCAGCCCGTCCGCGGGGGGCGATTCACCCCTCCACTTT. Translation gives CASSPSAGGDSPLHF. V is TRBV7-9 and J is TRBJ1-6, with D perhaps matching TRBD1 (6 bases). Germline CDR1 is SEHNR and CDR2 is FQNEAQ (reference sequence). The V and J ends lost 5 bases and 8 bases respectively, with 16 bases between them. This CDR3 has 15 residues.

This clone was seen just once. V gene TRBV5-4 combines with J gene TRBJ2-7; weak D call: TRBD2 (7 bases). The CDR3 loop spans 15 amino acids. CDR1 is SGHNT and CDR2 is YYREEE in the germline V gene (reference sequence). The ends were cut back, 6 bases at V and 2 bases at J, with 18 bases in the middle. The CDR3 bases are TGTGCCAGCAACTTCAGAGGGGGGGTAACCTACGAGCAGTACTTC. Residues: CASNFRGGVTYEQYF.

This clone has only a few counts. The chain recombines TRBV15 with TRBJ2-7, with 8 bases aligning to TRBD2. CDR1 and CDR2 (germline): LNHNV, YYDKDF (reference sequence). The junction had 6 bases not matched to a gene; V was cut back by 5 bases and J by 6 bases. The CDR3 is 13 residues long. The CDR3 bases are TGTGCCACCAGCGTCTCGACTAGCGCCGAGCAGTACTTC. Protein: CATSVSTSAEQYF.

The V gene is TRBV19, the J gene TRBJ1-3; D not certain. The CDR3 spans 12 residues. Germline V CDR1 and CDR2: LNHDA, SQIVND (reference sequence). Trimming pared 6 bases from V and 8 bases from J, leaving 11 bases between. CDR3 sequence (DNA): TGTGCCAGTAGCCCCACCGGGTACACCATATATTTT. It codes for CASSPTGYTIYF.

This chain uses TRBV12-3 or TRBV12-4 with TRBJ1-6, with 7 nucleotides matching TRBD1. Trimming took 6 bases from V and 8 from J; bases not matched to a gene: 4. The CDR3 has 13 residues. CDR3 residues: CASRTGADSPLHF. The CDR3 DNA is TGTGCCAGCAGAACAGGGGCGGATTCACCCCTCCACTTT.

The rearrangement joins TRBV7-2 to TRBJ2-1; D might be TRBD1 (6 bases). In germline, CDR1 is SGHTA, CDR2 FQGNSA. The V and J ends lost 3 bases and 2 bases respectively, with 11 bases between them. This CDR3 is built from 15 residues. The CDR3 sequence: CASSFQGLTYNEQFF. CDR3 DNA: TGTGCCAGCAGCTTCCAGGGGTTAACCTACAATGAGCAGTTCTTC.

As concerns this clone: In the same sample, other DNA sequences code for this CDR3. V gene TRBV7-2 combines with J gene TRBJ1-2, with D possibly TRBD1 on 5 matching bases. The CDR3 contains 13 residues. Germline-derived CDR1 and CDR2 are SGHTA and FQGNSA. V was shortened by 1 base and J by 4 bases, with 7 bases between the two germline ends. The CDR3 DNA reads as TGTGCCAGCAGCTTAGGACAGCTCTATGGCTACACCTTC. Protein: CASSLGQLYGYTF.

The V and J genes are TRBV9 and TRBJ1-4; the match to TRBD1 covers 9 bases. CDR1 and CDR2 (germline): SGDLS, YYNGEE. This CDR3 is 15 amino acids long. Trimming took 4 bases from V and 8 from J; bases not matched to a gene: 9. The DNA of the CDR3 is TGTGCCAGCAGCCCTCGGGGACAGGGCTGGGAAAAACTGTTTTTT. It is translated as CASSPRGQGWEKLFF.

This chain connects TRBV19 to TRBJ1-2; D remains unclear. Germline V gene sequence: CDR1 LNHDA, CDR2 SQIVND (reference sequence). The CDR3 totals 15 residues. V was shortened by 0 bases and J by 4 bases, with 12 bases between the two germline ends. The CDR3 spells CASSIDPGRPYGYTF. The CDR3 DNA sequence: TGTGCCAGTAGTATAGACCCCGGTCGCCCCTATGGCTACACCTTC.

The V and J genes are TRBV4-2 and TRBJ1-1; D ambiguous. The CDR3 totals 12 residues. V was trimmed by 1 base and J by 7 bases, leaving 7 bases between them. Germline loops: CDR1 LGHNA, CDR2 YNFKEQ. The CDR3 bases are TGTGCCAGCAGCCAAGCTAGGAGTGAAGCTTTCTTT. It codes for CASSQARSEAFF.

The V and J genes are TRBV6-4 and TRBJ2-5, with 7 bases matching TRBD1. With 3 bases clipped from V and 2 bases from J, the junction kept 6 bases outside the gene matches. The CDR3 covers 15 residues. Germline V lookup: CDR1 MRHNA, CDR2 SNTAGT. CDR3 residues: CASSEGLGQQETQYF. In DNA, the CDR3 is TGTGCCAGCAGTGAAGGGCTGGGACAGCAAGAGACCCAGTACTTC.

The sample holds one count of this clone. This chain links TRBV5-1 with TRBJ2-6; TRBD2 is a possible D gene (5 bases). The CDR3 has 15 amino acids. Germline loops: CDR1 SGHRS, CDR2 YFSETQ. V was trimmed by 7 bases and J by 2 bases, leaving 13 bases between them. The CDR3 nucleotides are TGCGCCAGCGTGTCTAGCCCAGCTGGGGCCAACGTCCTGACTTTC. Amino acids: CASVSSPAGANVLTF.

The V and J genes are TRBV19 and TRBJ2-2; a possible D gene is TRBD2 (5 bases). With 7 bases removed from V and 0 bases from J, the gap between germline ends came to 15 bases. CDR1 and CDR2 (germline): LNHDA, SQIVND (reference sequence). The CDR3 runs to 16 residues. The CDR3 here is CASTPGFTANTGELFF. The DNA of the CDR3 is TGTGCCAGTACCCCGGGGTTCACCGCGAACACCGGGGAGCTGTTTTTT.

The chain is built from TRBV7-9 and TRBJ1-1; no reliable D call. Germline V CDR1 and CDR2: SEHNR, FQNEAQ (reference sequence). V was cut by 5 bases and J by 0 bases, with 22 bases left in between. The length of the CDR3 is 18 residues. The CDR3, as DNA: TGTGCCAGCAGCCCCCTCAATGAAGTCGGGGTTGTGAACACTGAAGCTTTCTTT. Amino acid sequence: CASSPLNEVGVVNTEAFF.

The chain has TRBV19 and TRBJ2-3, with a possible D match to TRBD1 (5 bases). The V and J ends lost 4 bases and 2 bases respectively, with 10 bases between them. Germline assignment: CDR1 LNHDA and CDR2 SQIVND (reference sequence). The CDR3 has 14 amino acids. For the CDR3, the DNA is TGTGCCAGTAGTACCAGGGTGGTCACAGATACGCAGTATTTT. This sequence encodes CASSTRVVTDTQYF.

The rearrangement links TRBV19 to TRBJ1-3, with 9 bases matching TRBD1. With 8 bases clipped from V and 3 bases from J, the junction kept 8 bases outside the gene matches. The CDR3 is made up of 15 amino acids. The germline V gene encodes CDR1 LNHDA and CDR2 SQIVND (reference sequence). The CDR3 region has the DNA TGTGCCAGTCGCCGGACAGGGGAGATTGGAAACACCATATATTTT. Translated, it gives CASRRTGEIGNTIYF.

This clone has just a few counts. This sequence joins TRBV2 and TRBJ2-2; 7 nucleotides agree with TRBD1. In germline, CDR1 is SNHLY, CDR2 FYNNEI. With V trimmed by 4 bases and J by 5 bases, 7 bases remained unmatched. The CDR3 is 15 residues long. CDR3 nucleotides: TGTGCCAGCAGTGGACAGGGTCGGTGGACCGGGGAGCTGTTTTTT. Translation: CASSGQGRWTGELFF.

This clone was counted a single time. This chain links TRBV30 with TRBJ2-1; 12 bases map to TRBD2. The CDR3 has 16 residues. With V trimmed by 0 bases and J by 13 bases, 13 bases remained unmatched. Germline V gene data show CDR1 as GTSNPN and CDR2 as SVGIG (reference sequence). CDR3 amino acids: CAWSVKLAGGPMGQFF. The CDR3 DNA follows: TGTGCCTGGAGTGTAAAGCTAGCGGGGGGGCCTATGGGCCAGTTCTTC.